The 8 T cell receptor beta chains below were found in one sample sequenced in a study of blood T cell repertoires in COVID-19. Measured with immunoSEQ multiplex PCR; TCRdb has only the in-frame clones, and not every one. The sample has roughly 50,000 clones, under 90% seen once; the top ten hold around 27%. Input material: peripheral blood. The source of these receptors is a human donor in a cohort sampled during active COVID-19.

In DNA, the CDR3 is TGCGCCAGCAGCCAAGATCAGGCTAATAATTCACCCCTCCACTTT. Protein product: CASSQDQANNSPLHF. This chain links TRBV4-1 with TRBJ1-6; D remains ambiguous. Trimming shortened V by 0 bases and J by 5 bases, and 8 bases separated the two germline ends. The CDR3 covers 15 residues. Looked up from germline, CDR1 is MGHRA and CDR2 is YSYEKL.

This chain links TRBV2 with TRBJ2-5, with 8 bases matching TRBD1. CDR1 SNHLY and CDR2 FYNNEI come from the germline V gene. The trim removed 5 bases at V and 1 base at J, leaving 3 bases unmatched. The CDR3 loop spans 14 amino acids. The CDR3 loop is CASSRTGFQETQYF. Written as DNA, the CDR3 is TGTGCCAGCAGTCGGACAGGGTTCCAAGAGACCCAGTACTTC. The full variable domain, its missing parts supplied by reference TRBV2 and TRBJ2-5, is EPEVTQTPSHQVTQMGQEVILRCVPISNHLYFYWYRQILGQKVEFLVSFYNNEISEKSEIFDDQFSVERPDGSNFTLKIRSTKLEDSAMYFCASSRTGFQETQYFGPGTRLLVL.

This clone was seen once. V and J are TRBV7-6 and TRBJ1-1; 11 bases are shared with TRBD1. The length of the CDR3 is 15 residues. V shed 5 bases, J shed 10 bases, and the junction held 12 bases outside the gene matches. The V gene's germline CDR1 is SGHVS and CDR2 FNYEAQ. The CDR3 spells CASSPQTGTGGGAFF. CDR3 nucleotides: TGTGCCAGCAGCCCCCAAACTGGGACAGGGGGGGGAGCTTTCTTT.

This clone was seen a handful of times. The J gene is TRBJ2-5, the V gene TRBV19; no definite D call. The germline V gene has CDR1 LNHDA and CDR2 SQIVND (reference sequence). With 2 bases removed from V and 7 bases from J, the gap between germline ends came to 11 bases. The length of the CDR3 is 13 residues. CDR3 in DNA: TGTGCCAGTAGTATACAAAAACTCGGGACCCAGTACTTC. Protein product: CASSIQKLGTQYF.

CDR3 DNA: TGTGCCAGCAGTTTAAGGGGGCAGGGGGGCAAAAACATTCAGTACTTC. Protein product: CASSLRGQGGKNIQYF. J is TRBJ2-4 and V is TRBV7-8; D may be TRBD1 (7 bases). Trimming removed 6 bases from V and 3 bases from J, with 18 bases in between. Looked up from germline, CDR1 is SGHVS and CDR2 is FQNEAQ. The CDR3 sequence is 16 residues long.

The V gene is TRBV2, the J gene TRBJ2-1, with 7 bases fitting TRBD2. Germline loops: CDR1 SNHLY, CDR2 FYNNEI. The CDR3 contains 13 residues. V trimming: 8 bases; J trimming: 6 bases; junction bases outside the gene matches: 7. CDR3 DNA sequence: TGTGCCAGCGCTGGGGAGGGATCCAATGAGCAGTTCTTC. Protein sequence: CASAGEGSNEQFF.

This sequence joins TRBV21-1 and TRBJ1-1. TRBV21-1 is a pseudogene. The CDR3 loop spans 14 amino acids. The CDR3 DNA sequence: TGTGCCAGCAGCGCTCCGGGCGGGTTCACTGAAGCTTTCTTT. It is translated as CASSAPGGFTEAFF.

V and J are TRBV9 and TRBJ1-1; TRBD1 aligns across 7 bases. Germline V gene lookup returns CDR1 SGDLS and CDR2 YYNGEE. CDR3 size: 15 residues. Trimming took 4 bases from V and 0 from J; bases not matched to a gene: 6. The DNA of the CDR3 is TGTGCCAGCAGCACCCAGACAGGGTTGAACACTGAAGCTTTCTTT. Its protein product is CASSTQTGLNTEAFF.